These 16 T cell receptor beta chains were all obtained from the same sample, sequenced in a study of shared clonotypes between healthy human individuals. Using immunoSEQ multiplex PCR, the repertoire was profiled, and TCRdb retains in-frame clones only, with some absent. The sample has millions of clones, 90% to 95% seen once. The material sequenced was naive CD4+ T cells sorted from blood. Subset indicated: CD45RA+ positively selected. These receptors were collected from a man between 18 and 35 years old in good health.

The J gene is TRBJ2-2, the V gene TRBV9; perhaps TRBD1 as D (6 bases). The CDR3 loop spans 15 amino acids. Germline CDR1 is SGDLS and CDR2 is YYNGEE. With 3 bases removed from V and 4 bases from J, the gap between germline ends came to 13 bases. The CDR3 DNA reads TGTGCCAGCAGCGCTTTCACAGGGCCCACCGGGGAGCTGTTTTTT. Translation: CASSAFTGPTGELFF.

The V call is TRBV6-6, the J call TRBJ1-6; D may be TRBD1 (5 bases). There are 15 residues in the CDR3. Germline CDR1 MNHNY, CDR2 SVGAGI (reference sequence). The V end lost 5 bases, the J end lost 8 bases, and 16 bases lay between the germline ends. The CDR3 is CASSPGGREYSPLHF. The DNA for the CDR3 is TGTGCCAGCAGTCCGGGGGGGAGAGAGTATTCACCCCTCCACTTT.

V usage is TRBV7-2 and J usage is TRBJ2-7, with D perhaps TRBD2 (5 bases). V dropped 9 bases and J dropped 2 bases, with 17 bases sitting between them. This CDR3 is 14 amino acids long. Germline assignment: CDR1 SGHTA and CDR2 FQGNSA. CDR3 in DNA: TGTGCCAGTCGACAAGGGAGTAACCCCTACGAGCAGTACTTC. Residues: CASRQGSNPYEQYF.

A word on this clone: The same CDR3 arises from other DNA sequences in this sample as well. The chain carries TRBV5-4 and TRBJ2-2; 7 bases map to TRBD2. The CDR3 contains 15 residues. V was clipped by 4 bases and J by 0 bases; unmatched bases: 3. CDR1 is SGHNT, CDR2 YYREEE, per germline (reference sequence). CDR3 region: CASSRGLANTGELFF. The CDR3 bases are TGTGCCAGCAGCCGCGGACTAGCGAACACCGGGGAGCTGTTTTTT.

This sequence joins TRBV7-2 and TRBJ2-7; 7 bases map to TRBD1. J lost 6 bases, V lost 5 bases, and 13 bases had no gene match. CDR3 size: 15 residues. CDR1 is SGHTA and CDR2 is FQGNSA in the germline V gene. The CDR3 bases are TGTGCCAGCAGCCGTAGAGTCGACAGGGCCGTCGAGCAGTACTTC. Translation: CASSRRVDRAVEQYF.

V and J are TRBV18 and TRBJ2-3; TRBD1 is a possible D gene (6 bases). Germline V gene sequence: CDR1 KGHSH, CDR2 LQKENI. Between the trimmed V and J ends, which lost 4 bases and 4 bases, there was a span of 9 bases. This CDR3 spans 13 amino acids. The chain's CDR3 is CASSRGGSDTQYF. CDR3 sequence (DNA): TGTGCCAGCTCACGAGGGGGATCAGATACGCAGTATTTT.

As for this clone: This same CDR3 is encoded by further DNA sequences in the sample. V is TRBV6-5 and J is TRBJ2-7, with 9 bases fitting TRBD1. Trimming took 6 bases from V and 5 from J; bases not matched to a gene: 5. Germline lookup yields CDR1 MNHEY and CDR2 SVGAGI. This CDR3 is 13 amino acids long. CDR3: CASSRGQGNEQYF. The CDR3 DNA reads TGTGCCAGCAGCCGGGGACAGGGTAACGAGCAGTACTTC.

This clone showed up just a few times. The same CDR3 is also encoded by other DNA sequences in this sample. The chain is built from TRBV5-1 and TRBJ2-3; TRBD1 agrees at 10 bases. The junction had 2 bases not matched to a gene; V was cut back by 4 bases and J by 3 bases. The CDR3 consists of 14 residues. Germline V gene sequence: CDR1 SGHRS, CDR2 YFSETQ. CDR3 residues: CASSPGQGTDTQYF. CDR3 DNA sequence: TGCGCCAGCAGCCCGGGACAGGGGACAGATACGCAGTATTTT. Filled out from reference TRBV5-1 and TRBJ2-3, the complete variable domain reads KAGVTQTPRYLIKTRGQQVTLSCSPISGHRSVSWYQQTPGQGLQFLFEYFSETQRNKGNFPGRFSGRQFSNSRSEMNVSTLELGDSALYLCASSPGQGTDTQYFGPGTRLTVL.

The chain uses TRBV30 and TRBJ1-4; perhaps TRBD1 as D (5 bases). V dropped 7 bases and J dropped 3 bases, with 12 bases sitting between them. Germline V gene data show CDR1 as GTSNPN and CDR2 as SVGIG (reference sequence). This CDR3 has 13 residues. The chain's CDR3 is CALLGPPNEKLFF. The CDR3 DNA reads TGTGCCTTGCTGGGACCTCCTAATGAAAAACTGTTTTTT.

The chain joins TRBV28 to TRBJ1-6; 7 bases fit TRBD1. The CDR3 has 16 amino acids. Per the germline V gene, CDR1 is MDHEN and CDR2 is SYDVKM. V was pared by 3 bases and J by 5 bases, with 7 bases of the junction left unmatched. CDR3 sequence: CASSLGGTVNNSPLHF. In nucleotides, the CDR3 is TGTGCCAGCAGTTTGGGGGGGACAGTTAATAATTCACCCCTCCACTTT.

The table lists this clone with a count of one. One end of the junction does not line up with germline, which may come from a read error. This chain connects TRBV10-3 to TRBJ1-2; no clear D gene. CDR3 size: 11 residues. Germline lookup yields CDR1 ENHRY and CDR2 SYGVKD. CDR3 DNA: TGTGCCATCACGGAGGGTCCGGAAATCTTCTTC. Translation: CAITEGPEIFF.

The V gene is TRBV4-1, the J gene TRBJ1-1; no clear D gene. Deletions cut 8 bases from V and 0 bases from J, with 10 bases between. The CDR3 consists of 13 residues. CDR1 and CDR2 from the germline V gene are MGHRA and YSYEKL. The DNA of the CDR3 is TGCGCCAGCCGACAAGCATTGAACACTGAAGCTTTCTTT. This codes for CASRQALNTEAFF.

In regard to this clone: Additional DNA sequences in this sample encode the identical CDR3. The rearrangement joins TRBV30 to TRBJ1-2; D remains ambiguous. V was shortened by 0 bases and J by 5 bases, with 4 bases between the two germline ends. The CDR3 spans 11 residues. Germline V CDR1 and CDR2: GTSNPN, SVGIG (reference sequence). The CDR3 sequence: CAWSVVYGYTF. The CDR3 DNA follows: TGTGCCTGGAGTGTTGTATATGGCTACACCTTC.

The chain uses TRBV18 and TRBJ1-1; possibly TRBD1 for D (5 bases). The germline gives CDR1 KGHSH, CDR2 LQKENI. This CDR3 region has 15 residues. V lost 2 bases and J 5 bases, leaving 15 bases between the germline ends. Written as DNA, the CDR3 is TGTGCCAGCTCACCAAGTCAGGGCGGGAGGACTGAAGCTTTCTTT. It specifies CASSPSQGGRTEAFF. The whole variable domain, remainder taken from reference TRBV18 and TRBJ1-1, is NAGVMQNPRHLVRRRGQEARLRCSPMKGHSHVYWYRQLPEEGLKFMVYLQKENIIDESGMPKERFSAEFPKEGPSILRIQQVVRGDSAAYFCASSPSQGGRTEAFFGQGTRLTVV.

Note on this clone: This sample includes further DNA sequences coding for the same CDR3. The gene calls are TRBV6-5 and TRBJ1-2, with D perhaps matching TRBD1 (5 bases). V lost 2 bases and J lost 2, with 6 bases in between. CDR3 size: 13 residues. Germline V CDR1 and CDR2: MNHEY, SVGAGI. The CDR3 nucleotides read TGTGCCAGCAGTTACGGACAAAACTATGGCTACACCTTC. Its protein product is CASSYGQNYGYTF.

CDR3 sequence: CASSAGTKSPLHF. Here the CDR3 DNA reads TGTGCCAGCAGCGCCGGGACTAAATCACCCCTCCACTTT. The gene calls are TRBV25-1 and TRBJ1-6; perhaps TRBD1 as D (5 bases). Germline CDR1 is MGHDK and CDR2 is SYGVNS. V lost 6 bases and J 10 bases, leaving 13 bases between the germline ends. The CDR3 spans 13 residues.